This T cell receptor (beta chain) was profiled in a study of glioma-infiltrating T cells. The CDR3 spans 15 residues. Germline V lookup: CDR1 MDHEN, CDR2 SYDVKM. V lost 5 bases, J lost 4 bases, and 8 bases stayed unmatched. Study-wide points: Above-expected tissue-blood divergence occurred in all gliomas, most in low-grade ones. Tissue and blood shared very few CDR3 sequences.

As for this clonotype: Its antigen is undetermined.

The iRepertoire nested amplicon-rescue multiplex PCR amplified TCR alpha and beta CDR3s from RNA. TCRdb called the multiplex PCR reads again in MiXCR, with one record for every CDR3 protein. Of 150,000 or so distinct CDR3 sequences in the sample, approximately 39% were seen once. This chain links TRBV28 with TRBJ1-5; 7 nucleotides align to TRBD1. The source of this sequence is a human donor with low-grade glioma or glioblastoma, undergoing nonglioma brain surgery, or in good health (not recorded which). The sequencing input was glioma tissue, nonneoplastic brain tissue, or PBMCs (not recorded which). The CDR3 loop is CASSLTGSRNQPQHF. Written as DNA, the CDR3 is TGTGCCAGCAGTCTGACAGGGTCACGTAATCAGCCCCAGCATTTT.